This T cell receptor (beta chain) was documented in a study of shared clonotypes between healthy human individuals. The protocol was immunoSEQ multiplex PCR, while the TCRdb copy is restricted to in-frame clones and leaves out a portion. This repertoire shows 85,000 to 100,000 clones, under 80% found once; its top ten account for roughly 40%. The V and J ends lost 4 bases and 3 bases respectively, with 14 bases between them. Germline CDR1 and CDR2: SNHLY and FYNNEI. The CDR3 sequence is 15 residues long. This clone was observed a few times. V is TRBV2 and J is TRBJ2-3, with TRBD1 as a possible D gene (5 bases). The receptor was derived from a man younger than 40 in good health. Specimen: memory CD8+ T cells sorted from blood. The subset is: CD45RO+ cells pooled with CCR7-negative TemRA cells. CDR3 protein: CASSGVRQGTDTQYF. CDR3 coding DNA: TGTGCCAGCAGTGGGGTCAGGCAGGGAACAGATACGCAGTATTTT.